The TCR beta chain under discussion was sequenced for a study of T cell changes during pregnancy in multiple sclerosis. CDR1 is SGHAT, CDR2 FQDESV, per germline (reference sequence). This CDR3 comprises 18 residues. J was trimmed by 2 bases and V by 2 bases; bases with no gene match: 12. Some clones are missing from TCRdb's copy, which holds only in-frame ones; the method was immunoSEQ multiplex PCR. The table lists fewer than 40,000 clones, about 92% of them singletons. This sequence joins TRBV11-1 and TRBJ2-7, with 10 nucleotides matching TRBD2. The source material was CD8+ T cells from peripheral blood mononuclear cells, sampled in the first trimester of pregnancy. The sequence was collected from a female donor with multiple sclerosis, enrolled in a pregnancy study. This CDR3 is CASSLLGGLAEIPYEQYF. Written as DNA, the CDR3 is TGTGCCAGCAGCTTACTGGGTGGACTAGCGGAAATACCCTACGAGCAGTACTTC.